One sample yielded the 23 T cell receptor beta chains listed below, sequenced in a study of blood T cell repertoires in COVID-19. Assay: immunoSEQ multiplex PCR; the TCRdb copy retains only in-frame clones and omits some. This table holds 470,000 or so clones, nearly 90% found once. Sequencing used PBMCs or T cells enriched from blood (not recorded which). These receptor sequences come from a woman between 18 and 29 years old with acute COVID-19.

For the CDR3, the DNA is TGTGCCAGCAGCCAAGTAAGACAGCTGTATGGCTACACCTTC. Protein: CASSQVRQLYGYTF. The chain employs TRBV3-1 (or the pseudogene TRBV3-2) and TRBJ1-2, with D possibly being TRBD1 (5 bases). Looked up from germline, CDR1 is LGHDT and CDR2 is YNNKEL (reference sequence). CDR3 length: 14 residues. The V end lost 1 base, the J end lost 5 bases, and 11 bases lay between the germline ends.

With respect to this clone: Other DNA sequences of this sample code for an identical CDR3. This sequence joins TRBV4-3 and TRBJ2-7, with TRBD2 matching over 12 bases. Germline V CDR1 and CDR2: LGHNA, YSLEER. The CDR3 sequence is 15 residues long. V shed 1 base and J 3 bases; nucleotides not matched to a gene: 1. CDR3 nucleotides: TGCGCCAGCAGCCAAGGGACTAGCGGGAACTACGAGCAGTACTTC. As protein: CASSQGTSGNYEQYF.

This chain joins TRBV19 and TRBJ1-4; D is uncertain. Germline-derived CDR1 and CDR2 are LNHDA and SQIVND (reference sequence). The CDR3 runs to 15 residues. V was shortened by 3 bases and J by 6 bases, with 14 bases between the two germline ends. CDR3 protein: CASSIIRIGDEKLFF. For the CDR3, the DNA is TGTGCCAGTAGTATCATCAGGATCGGCGATGAAAAACTGTTTTTT.

The V and J genes are TRBV18 and TRBJ2-5, with D possibly TRBD2 on 7 matching bases. Per the germline V gene, CDR1 is KGHSH and CDR2 is LQKENI. The length of the CDR3 is 15 residues. The V gene lost 5 bases and the J gene lost 4 bases, with 17 bases spanning the gap. The CDR3 region has the DNA TGTGCCAGCTCAGACACAGGGACTACTCCAGAGACCCAGTACTTC. Translated: CASSDTGTTPETQYF. The full variable domain, completed using reference TRBV18 and TRBJ2-5, is NAGVMQNPRHLVRRRGQEARLRCSPMKGHSHVYWYRQLPEEGLKFMVYLQKENIIDESGMPKERFSAEFPKEGPSILRIQQVVRGDSAAYFCASSDTGTTPETQYFGPGTRLLVL.

This clone appeared once. This chain links TRBV3-1 (or the pseudogene TRBV3-2) with TRBJ2-7; 10 bases agree with TRBD1. The CDR3 runs 15 residues. With 5 bases clipped from V and 1 base from J, the junction kept 5 bases outside the gene matches. Germline CDR1 is LGHDT and CDR2 is YNNKEL (reference sequence). CDR3 loop: CASSRTGGKSYEQYF. In DNA form, the CDR3 reads TGTGCCAGCAGCAGGACAGGGGGAAAATCCTACGAGCAGTACTTC.

DNA of the CDR3: TGTGCCAGCAGCCAACTCACAGGTGGCTATGGCTACACCTTC. It codes for CASSQLTGGYGYTF. The gene calls are TRBV3-1 (or the pseudogene TRBV3-2) and TRBJ1-2, with D possibly TRBD1 on 5 matching bases. The V end lost 2 bases, the J end lost 4 bases, and 11 bases lay between the germline ends. Germline V gene sequence: CDR1 LGHDT, CDR2 YNNKEL (reference sequence). The CDR3 runs to 14 residues.

The V call is TRBV11-2, the J call TRBJ2-5; a possible D gene is TRBD2 (5 bases). From germline, CDR1 is SGHAT and CDR2 FQNNGV. Trimming shortened V by 3 bases and J by 2 bases, and 10 bases separated the two germline ends. CDR3 length equals 14 residues. CDR3 in DNA: TGTGCCAGCAGCTTTTACGGGGTACAAGAGACCCAGTACTTC. It specifies CASSFYGVQETQYF.

The V and J genes are TRBV25-1 and TRBJ2-1, with 8 bases fitting TRBD2. Germline lookup yields CDR1 MGHDK and CDR2 SYGVNS. The CDR3 is 14 amino acids. Trimming removed 3 bases from V and 3 bases from J; junction bases left unmatched: 1. The chain's CDR3 is CASSDAGGYNEQFF. As DNA, the CDR3 is TGTGCCAGCAGTGACGCGGGGGGCTACAATGAGCAGTTCTTC.

The chain carries TRBV28 and TRBJ2-7; D remains ambiguous. Trimming left V 5 bases short and J 2 bases short, with 13 bases between. The CDR3 loop spans 14 amino acids. Germline values: CDR1 MDHEN, CDR2 SYDVKM. CDR3 nucleotide sequence: TGTGCCAGCAGTGAACTTCGAACCGCCTACGAGCAGTACTTC. Translation: CASSELRTAYEQYF. Based on the CDR3 plus reference TRBV28 and TRBJ2-7, the full variable domain is DVKVTQSSRYLVKRTGEKVFLECVQDMDHENMFWYRQDPGLGLRLIYFSYDVKMKEKGDIPEGYSVSREKKERFSLILESASTNQTSMYLCASSELRTAYEQYFGPGTRLTVT.

V gene TRBV6-1 combines with J gene TRBJ1-5, with 10 bases lining up with TRBD1. V shed 1 base and J 6 bases; nucleotides not matched to a gene: 0. Germline-derived CDR1 and CDR2 are MNHNS and SASEGT. This CDR3 has 14 amino acids. CDR3 region: CASSEGQGAQPQHF. The CDR3 coding sequence is TGTGCCAGCAGTGAAGGACAGGGGGCTCAGCCCCAGCATTTT.

This chain links TRBV7-2 with TRBJ2-5; tentatively, D is TRBD1 (6 bases). The CDR3 totals 13 residues. The germline gives CDR1 SGHTA, CDR2 FQGNSA. V was clipped by 0 bases and J by 9 bases, with 11 bases between them. Here the CDR3 DNA reads TGTGCCAGCAGCTTAGCGGGACACCGACCCCAGTACTTC. It yields the protein CASSLAGHRPQYF. The full variable domain, completed using reference TRBV7-2 and TRBJ2-5, is GAGVSQSPSNKVTEKGKDVELRCDPISGHTALYWYRQSLGQGLEFLIYFQGNSAPDKSGLPSDRFSAERTGGSVSTLTIQRTQQEDSAVYLCASSLAGHRPQYFGPGTRLLVL.

The chain combines TRBV19 with TRBJ2-1; 13 bases match TRBD2. Germline V gene sequence: CDR1 LNHDA, CDR2 SQIVND (reference sequence). The CDR3 extends over 17 amino acids. V was clipped by 5 bases and J by 4 bases; unmatched bases: 8. CDR3 sequence (DNA): TGTGCCAGTAGTTTTACTAGCGGGGGGGTTGGTTACAATGAGCAGTTCTTC. This sequence encodes CASSFTSGGVGYNEQFF. The whole variable domain, filled in from reference TRBV19 and TRBJ2-1, reads DGGITQSPKYLFRKEGQNVTLSCEQNLNHDAMYWYRQDPGQGLRLIYYSQIVNDFQKGDIAEGYSVSREKKESFPLTVTSAQKNPTAFYLCASSFTSGGVGYNEQFFGPGTRLTVL.

This clone appeared a few times. The gene calls are TRBV9 and TRBJ2-1; 11 bases are shared with TRBD2. The CDR3 runs to 14 residues. V was pared by 3 bases and J by 9 bases, with 5 bases of the junction left unmatched. Germline-derived CDR1 and CDR2 are SGDLS and YYNGEE. CDR3 in amino acids: CASSGSGGVIEQFF. The DNA for the CDR3 is TGTGCCAGCAGCGGTAGCGGGGGGGTAATTGAGCAGTTCTTC.

The V gene is TRBV27, the J gene TRBJ1-5; weak D call: TRBD1 (6 bases). Germline loops: CDR1 MNHEY, CDR2 SMNVEV (reference sequence). CDR3 length equals 16 residues. The V end was cut by 3 bases, the J end by 4 bases, with 16 bases between. Here the CDR3 DNA reads TGTGCCAGCAGTTTGGTCGGTCAGGGGATGAATCAGCCCCAGCATTTT. As protein: CASSLVGQGMNQPQHF.

J is TRBJ2-7 and V is TRBV28; TRBD1 matches at 9 bases. This CDR3 region has 16 residues. V was clipped by 4 bases and J by 6 bases; unmatched bases: 13. Germline CDR1 is MDHEN and CDR2 is SYDVKM. This CDR3 is CASSSNVGTGLPEQYF. In nucleotides, the CDR3 is TGTGCCAGCAGTTCCAATGTCGGGACAGGGTTACCCGAGCAGTACTTC.

The V call is TRBV3-1 (or the pseudogene TRBV3-2), the J call TRBJ1-5, with D perhaps matching TRBD1 (6 bases). V shed 1 base and J shed 1 base, with 23 bases lying between them. The CDR3 spans 20 residues. Germline CDR1 reads LGHDT; CDR2 reads YNNKEL (reference sequence). The CDR3, as DNA: TGTGCCAGCAGCCAAGGCTACGTCAGGGGATCGGATGGAAGCAATCAGCCCCAGCATTTT. Its protein product is CASSQGYVRGSDGSNQPQHF.

This clone occurred once. V gene TRBV5-1 combines with J gene TRBJ1-3; D possibly corresponds to TRBD1 (6 bases). The CDR3 sequence is 18 residues long. Germline V gives CDR1 SGHRS, CDR2 YFSETQ. Trimming took off 0 bases at V and 0 bases at J, with 16 bases between the two ends. The CDR3 sequence: CASSLGQGNPYSGNTIYF. The CDR3 bases are TGCGCCAGCAGCTTGGGTCAGGGGAACCCCTACTCTGGAAACACCATATATTTT.

The V gene is TRBV27, the J gene TRBJ2-7; D unclear. Germline V gives CDR1 MNHEY, CDR2 SMNVEV (reference sequence). The CDR3 contains 14 residues. V was clipped by 0 bases and J by 9 bases, with 15 bases between them. CDR3 DNA sequence: TGTGCCAGCAGTTTATCACAGACCAGCAGTGGGCAGTACTTC. This gives the protein CASSLSQTSSGQYF.

This clone was recorded only once. The chain combines TRBV7-9 with TRBJ2-7, with 9 bases identical to TRBD1. This CDR3 comprises 16 residues. Germline V gene sequence: CDR1 SEHNR, CDR2 FQNEAQ (reference sequence). V trimming: 3 bases; J trimming: 4 bases; junction bases outside the gene matches: 10. CDR3 sequence (DNA): TGTGCCAGCAGCTTGGGGACAGGGTATATAGGATACGAGCAGTACTTC. Translating it yields CASSLGTGYIGYEQYF.

V usage is TRBV27 and J usage is TRBJ2-3, with 10 bases aligning to TRBD2. This CDR3 region has 18 residues. The germline V gene has CDR1 MNHEY and CDR2 SMNVEV (reference sequence). Trimming removed 3 bases from V and 2 bases from J; junction bases left unmatched: 11. For the CDR3, the DNA is TGTGCCAGCAGTTTCGGGCTAGCGGGAGATCGAAACACAGATACGCAGTATTTT. This translates into CASSFGLAGDRNTDTQYF.

This clone is a singleton in its sample. The chain combines TRBV7-9 with TRBJ1-6, with D possibly matching TRBD1 (6 bases). This CDR3 is built from 15 residues. V was clipped by 5 bases and J by 10 bases, with 18 bases between them. The germline V gene encodes CDR1 SEHNR and CDR2 FQNEAQ (reference sequence). CDR3: CASSHWDTRGSPLHF. Written as DNA, the CDR3 is TGTGCCAGCAGCCACTGGGACACTAGGGGCTCACCCCTCCACTTT. Full variable domain (rest looked up from reference TRBV7-9 and TRBJ1-6): DTGVSQNPRHKITKRGQNVTFRCDPISEHNRLYWYRQTLGQGPEFLTYFQNEAQLEKSRLLSDRFSAERPKGSFSTLEIQRTEQGDSAMYLCASSHWDTRGSPLHFGNGTRLTVT.

As regards this clone: A clone one base away is much larger, so this may be a read error. The same CDR3 is also encoded by other DNA sequences in this sample. The rearrangement links TRBV11-2 to TRBJ2-7; 7 bases align to TRBD1. Germline V CDR1 and CDR2: SGHAT, FQNNGV. V lost 1 base to trimming and J lost 3 bases; unmatched junction nucleotides: 3. The CDR3 has 14 amino acids. CDR3 sequence: CASSLGDRDYEQYF. CDR3 DNA sequence: TGTGCCAGCAGCTTAGGGGACAGAGACTACGAGCAGTACTTC.

This clone occurred a few times. The rearrangement joins TRBV15 to TRBJ1-4, with TRBD1 identical over 8 bases. Per germline, CDR1 LNHNV and CDR2 YYDKDF (reference sequence). The CDR3 has 15 amino acids. Trimming cost V 5 bases and J 4 bases; bases outside gene matches: 6. The CDR3 region has the DNA TGTGCCACCAGCCTGACAGGGGTGGATAATGAAAAACTGTTTTTT. Its translation is CATSLTGVDNEKLFF.